The rows below give T cell receptor beta chains drawn from one sample of a study of spatial heterogeneity in lung cancer. TCRdb recomputed calls from the 5' RACE reads with MiXCR, one row per CDR3 protein. The sample yields more than 20,000 distinct CDR3 sequences, more than 10% seen once. The sample was PBMCs, taken at surgery. These receptors were taken from a female donor with early-stage non-small cell lung cancer. The CDR3 runs from the conserved cysteine through the conserved F or W. The order of the fields is J gene, CDR3 length, V gene, D gene, clone size, CDR3 protein, CDR3 DNA. A D gene is named only where the DNA matches it firmly. Size is stated for part of the rows, as once, few or many counts, or as a class when the clone is expanded.

TRBJ1-5,14,TRBV24-1,-,many,CATSAGYSNQPQHF,TGTGCCACCAGTGCAGGTTATAGCAATCAGCCCCAGCATTTT
TRBJ2-5,16,TRBV27,-,many,CASSSLGAASWETQYF,TGTGCCAGCAGTTCCCTTGGGGCAGCCTCCTGGGAGACCCAGTACTTC
TRBJ1-2,12,TRBV5-1,-,many,CASSLAGMGYTF,TGCGCCAGCAGCTTGGCCGGGATGGGCTACACCTTC
TRBJ1-6,15,TRBV4-3,TRBD1,few,CASSLRDSGNSPLHF,TGCGCCAGCAGCCTCCGGGACAGTGGTAATTCACCCCTCCACTTT
TRBJ2-1,17,TRBV7-7,TRBD1,many,CASSLGLRDRGLNEQFF,TGTGCCAGCAGCTTAGGGCTCAGGGACAGGGGGCTTAATGAGCAGTTCTTC
TRBJ2-1,16,TRBV7-9,TRBD2,many,CASSFSGTITYNEQFF,TGTGCCAGCAGCTTCAGCGGGACGATTACATACAATGAGCAGTTCTTC
TRBJ1-5,16,TRBV19,TRBD1,many,CASSPPGQGAYQPQHF,TGTGCCAGTAGTCCACCGGGACAGGGGGCCTATCAGCCCCAGCATTTT
TRBJ2-1,20,TRBV28,TRBD2,-,CASTPALLAGVPSSYNEQFF,TGTGCCAGCACCCCAGCCCTACTAGCGGGAGTACCCAGCTCCTACAATGAGCAGTTCTTC
TRBJ1-2,15,TRBV4-3,TRBD1,many,CASSQETGGVYGYTF,TGCGCCAGCAGCCAAGAGACAGGGGGAGTTTATGGCTACACCTTC
TRBJ2-1,16,TRBV3-1,TRBD2,many,CASSQDIGLAGGEQFF,TGTGCCAGCAGCCAAGATATCGGACTAGCGGGGGGTGAGCAGTTCTTC
TRBJ1-2,13,TRBV12-3/TRBV12-4,-,few,CASRLQSNYGYTF,TGTGCCAGCAGACTGCAAAGTAACTATGGCTACACCTTC
TRBJ1-6,15,TRBV4-2,-,many,CASSQDLAPGSPLHF,TGTGCCAGCAGCCAAGATTTGGCCCCGGGCTCACCCCTCCACTTT
TRBJ2-5,15,TRBV7-3,TRBD1,medium-sized,CASSLTGTGGETQYF,TGTGCCAGCAGCTTGACCGGGACAGGGGGAGAGACCCAGTACTTC
TRBJ2-5,14,TRBV7-3,-,many,CASSLTGAQETQYF,TGTGCCAGCAGCTTAACGGGGGCCCAAGAGACCCAGTACTTC
TRBJ2-1,13,TRBV20-1,TRBD2,many,CSARDGTTNEQFF,TGCAGTGCTAGAGATGGGACTACCAATGAGCAGTTCTTC
TRBJ2-7,14,TRBV6-2/TRBV6-3,-,few,CASSSRDKPYEQYF,TGTGCCAGCAGTTCGCGGGACAAACCCTACGAGCAGTACTTC
TRBJ1-1,15,TRBV7-2,TRBD1,many,CASSFRQGASTEAFF,TGTGCCAGCAGCTTTAGACAGGGGGCGTCCACTGAAGCTTTCTTT
TRBJ1-1,16,TRBV5-1,-,many,CASSLEGGGMNTEAFF,TGCGCCAGCAGCTTGGAGGGCGGTGGGATGAACACTGAAGCTTTCTTT
TRBJ2-3,12,TRBV12-3/TRBV12-4,-,-,CASGDRDNPQYF,TGTGCCAGCGGAGACCGGGACAATCCGCAGTATTTT
TRBJ2-4,13,TRBV12-3/TRBV12-4,TRBD2,many,CASSLGGRDIQYF,TGTGCCAGCAGTTTGGGCGGGAGGGACATTCAGTACTTC
TRBJ1-1,12,TRBV12-3/TRBV12-4,-,-,CASMRVNTEAFF,TGTGCCAGCATGCGAGTGAACACTGAAGCTTTCTTT
TRBJ1-6,14,TRBV11-2,TRBD1,many,CASNRQGISSPLHF,TGTGCCAGCAACCGACAGGGGATTAGCTCACCCCTCCACTTT
TRBJ2-3,17,TRBV4-1,TRBD2,many,CASSQEALAGDVDTQYF,TGCGCCAGCAGCCAAGAGGCCCTAGCGGGAGACGTAGATACGCAGTATTTT
TRBJ2-7,14,TRBV20-1,TRBD2,-,CSARLAGVGYEQYF,TGCAGTGCTAGATTAGCGGGAGTGGGCTACGAGCAGTACTTC
TRBJ2-1,11,TRBV7-2,-,many,CASSTLARQFF,TGTGCCAGCAGCACCCTGGCTAGGCAGTTCTTC
TRBJ2-2,13,TRBV28,-,many,CASSFRGTGELFF,TGTGCCAGCAGTTTTCGGGGAACCGGGGAGCTGTTTTTT
TRBJ2-1,18,TRBV28,TRBD2,few,CASSSSGAPSSPYNEQFF,TGTGCCAGCAGTTCTAGCGGGGCTCCTTCCTCTCCCTACAATGAGCAGTTCTTC
TRBJ1-1,13,TRBV3-1,-,many,CASRQDSYTEAFF,TGTGCCAGCAGACAGGACTCGTACACTGAAGCTTTCTTT
TRBJ2-7,13,TRBV7-2,TRBD1,many,CASSEKTGIGQYF,TGTGCCAGCAGCGAAAAGACAGGGATAGGGCAGTACTTC
TRBJ2-1,15,TRBV9,TRBD1,many,CASSLRQGPYNEQFF,TGTGCCAGCAGCCTTCGACAGGGGCCCTACAATGAGCAGTTCTTC
TRBJ2-7,16,TRBV7-9,-,-,CASSLGLGRAFREQYF,TGTGCCAGCAGCTTAGGGCTCGGCAGGGCTTTCCGCGAGCAGTACTTC
TRBJ2-7,13,TRBV11-2,-,many,CASSLGRSYEQYF,TGTGCCAGCAGCTTAGGACGGAGTTACGAGCAGTACTTC
TRBJ1-4,15,TRBV28,-,many,CASRPTGRENEKLFF,TGTGCCAGCAGACCAACGGGACGGGAGAATGAAAAACTGTTTTTT
TRBJ2-5,17,TRBV9,-,-,CASSVGMGRTVQETQYF,TGTGCCAGCAGCGTAGGTATGGGAAGAACAGTCCAAGAGACCCAGTACTTC
TRBJ2-1,16,TRBV20-1,TRBD1,many,CSARSGGTGWSDEQFF,TGCAGTGCTAGAAGTGGCGGGACAGGTTGGAGCGATGAGCAGTTCTTC
TRBJ2-7,14,TRBV10-3,TRBD2,-,CAISETSGFYEQYF,TGTGCCATCTCAGAAACTAGCGGGTTCTACGAGCAGTACTTC
TRBJ2-5,15,TRBV19,TRBD1,many,CASSTGQGRQETQYF,TGTGCCAGTAGTACCGGACAGGGACGCCAAGAGACCCAGTACTTC
TRBJ2-3,14,TRBV5-1,-,few,CASSLDPRADTQYF,TGCGCCAGCAGCTTGGATCCGAGGGCCGATACGCAGTATTTT
TRBJ2-1,14,TRBV5-4,-,many,CASSHRAGFGEQFF,TGTGCCAGCAGCCACCGGGCGGGGTTTGGGGAGCAGTTCTTC
TRBJ2-2,16,TRBV4-2,TRBD2,many,CASSQWLAGGPGELFF,TGTGCCAGCAGCCAATGGCTAGCGGGAGGGCCCGGGGAGCTGTTTTTT
TRBJ2-3,14,TRBV18,-,few,CASSRRDLADTQYF,TGTGCCAGCTCAAGAAGGGATCTAGCAGATACGCAGTATTTT
TRBJ2-1,14,TRBV4-1,-,many,CASSQPQGHDEQFF,TGCGCCAGCAGCCAACCTCAGGGGCACGATGAGCAGTTCTTC
TRBJ1-2,13,TRBV29-1,TRBD1,-,CSAERTGGYSYTF,TGCAGCGCCGAAAGGACAGGGGGCTATAGCTACACCTTC